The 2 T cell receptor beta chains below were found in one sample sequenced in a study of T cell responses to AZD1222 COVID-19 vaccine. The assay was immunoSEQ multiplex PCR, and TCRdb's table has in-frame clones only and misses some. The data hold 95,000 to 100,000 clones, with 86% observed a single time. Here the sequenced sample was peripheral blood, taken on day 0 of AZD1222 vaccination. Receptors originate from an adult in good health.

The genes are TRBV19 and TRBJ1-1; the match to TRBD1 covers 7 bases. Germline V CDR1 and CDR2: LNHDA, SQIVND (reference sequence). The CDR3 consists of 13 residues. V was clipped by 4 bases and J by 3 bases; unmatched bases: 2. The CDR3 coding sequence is TGTGCCAGTAGTAACACAGGGGACACTGAAGCTTTCTTT. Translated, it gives CASSNTGDTEAFF.

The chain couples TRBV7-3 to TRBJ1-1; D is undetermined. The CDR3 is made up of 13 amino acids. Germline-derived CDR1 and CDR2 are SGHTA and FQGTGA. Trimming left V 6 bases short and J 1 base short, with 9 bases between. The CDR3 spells CASRLAQNTEAFF. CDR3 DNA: TGTGCCAGCAGACTCGCCCAGAACACTGAAGCTTTCTTT.